Listed below are T cell receptor beta chains from one sample, sequenced in a study of shared clonotypes between healthy human individuals. Measured with immunoSEQ multiplex PCR; TCRdb has only the in-frame clones, and not every one. The sample contains a few million clones, approximately 90% of which appear only once. The material sequenced was naive CD4+ T cells sorted from blood. The source is a man aged 18 to 29 in good health. Each CDR3 is given with its conserved first and last residue. A D gene is named only where the DNA matches it firmly. Part of the rows lack a size; the others show once, few, many or a class for expanded clones.

V,size,D,J,CDR3,DNA
TRBV19,-,TRBD2,TRBJ2-1,CASSSPSGRTYNEQFF,TGTGCCAGTAGTTCCCCTAGCGGGAGAACCTACAATGAGCAGTTCTTC
TRBV30,-,-,TRBJ2-4,CAWRAAKNIQYF,TGTGCCTGGAGAGCTGCCAAAAACATTCAGTACTTC
TRBV30,-,-,TRBJ1-6,CAWGLLAPIDSPLHF,TGTGCCTGGGGTCTTTTGGCCCCCATTGACTCACCCCTCCACTTT
TRBV6-5,-,TRBD2,TRBJ2-7,CASSSSGNSYEQYF,TGTGCCAGCAGTTCTAGCGGGAACTCCTACGAGCAGTACTTC
TRBV10-2,once,-,TRBJ2-7,CASSEHSYEQYF,TGCGCCAGCAGTGAGCACAGCTACGAGCAGTACTTC
TRBV25-1,-,-,TRBJ1-1,CASRVTTEAFF,TGTGCCAGCAGGGTGACCACTGAAGCTTTCTTT
TRBV7-3,-,-,TRBJ1-1,CASSLILGTEAFF,TGTGCCAGCAGCTTAATACTAGGCACTGAAGCTTTCTTT
TRBV29-1,once,-,TRBJ2-2,CSVLPGQNTGELFF,TGCAGCGTTCTCCCGGGACAGAACACCGGGGAGCTGTTTTTT
TRBV20-1,-,-,TRBJ2-7,CSARGLYEQYF,TGCAGTGCTAGGGGCCTCTACGAGCAGTACTTC
TRBV5-4,-,-,TRBJ2-1,CASSRSDEQFF,TGTGCCAGCAGCCGTAGCGATGAGCAGTTCTTC
TRBV27,-,TRBD2,TRBJ2-3,CATSSGGLPDTQYF,TGTGCCACCTCTAGCGGGGGCCTCCCAGATACGCAGTATTTT
TRBV5-1,-,TRBD1,TRBJ2-2,CASSPGTGPGELFF,TGCGCCAGCAGCCCGGGGACAGGGCCCGGGGAGCTGTTTTTT
TRBV19,once,-,TRBJ1-2,CASSNRDRPNGYTF,TGTGCCAGTAGTAACCGGGACCGACCCAATGGCTACACCTTC
TRBV2,once,-,TRBJ2-1,CASSERGRQGRDNEQFF,TGTGCCAGCAGTGAAAGGGGGAGGCAGGGGCGGGACAATGAGCAGTTCTTC
TRBV13,-,TRBD1,TRBJ2-5,CASSTRQGAWETQYF,TGTGCCAGCAGCACCAGACAGGGGGCTTGGGAGACCCAGTACTTC
TRBV30,-,-,TRBJ2-7,CAWSGFSYEQYF,TGTGCCTGGAGTGGGTTCTCCTACGAGCAGTACTTC
TRBV12-5,-,-,TRBJ2-2,CASVPRDTGELFF,TGTGCTAGTGTCCCTCGGGACACCGGGGAGCTGTTTTTT
TRBV30,few,-,TRBJ2-1,CAWSVSLGEQFF,TGTGCCTGGAGTGTGTCGCTTGGGGAGCAGTTCTTC
TRBV5-1,-,-,TRBJ2-1,CASSGGLEQFF,TGCGCCAGCAGCGGCGGACTAGAGCAGTTCTTC
TRBV7-9,-,-,TRBJ2-2,CASRFPGPGELFF,TGTGCCAGCAGGTTCCCGGGCCCCGGGGAGCTGTTTTTT
TRBV19,-,-,TRBJ2-1,CASSSGGSSYNEQFF,TGTGCCAGTAGTAGCGGAGGGAGCTCCTACAATGAGCAGTTCTTC
TRBV19,-,-,TRBJ2-2,CASSIAPLIVAGELFF,TGTGCCAGTAGTATAGCCCCACTAATCGTAGCCGGGGAGCTGTTTTTT
TRBV7-9,few,TRBD1,TRBJ2-7,CASSRDRGQCYF,TGTGCCAGCAGCAGGGACAGGGGACAGTGTTACTTC
TRBV6-5,-,-,TRBJ2-5,CASSSRLGSRQETQYF,TGTGCCAGCAGTTCTCGCCTCGGGAGTCGACAAGAGACCCAGTACTTC
TRBV28,-,-,TRBJ1-3,CASSSAGSGNTIYF,TGTGCCAGCTCCTCCGCAGGATCTGGAAACACCATATATTTT
TRBV5-8,-,-,TRBJ1-1,CASSPTSSLGAFF,TGTGCCAGCAGTCCCACTTCGAGTCTCGGGGCTTTCTTT
TRBV9,-,-,TRBJ1-4,CASSARGSANEKLFF,TGTGCCAGCAGCGCCCGCGGGTCCGCTAATGAAAAACTGTTTTTT
TRBV7-9,few,-,TRBJ1-5,CASSFAAQGGQPQHF,TGTGCCAGCAGCTTCGCTGCACAGGGCGGTCAGCCCCAGCATTTT
TRBV19,-,-,TRBJ2-4,CASRGNIAKNIQYF,TGTGCCAGTAGGGGCAACATAGCCAAAAACATTCAGTACTTC
TRBV5-1,-,-,TRBJ2-7,CASSLEPRGASYEQYF,TGCGCCAGCAGCTTGGAACCGAGAGGGGCATCCTACGAGCAGTACTTC
TRBV19,-,-,TRBJ1-2,CASSPWTDNYGYTF,TGTGCCAGTAGTCCCTGGACAGATAACTATGGCTACACCTTC
TRBV11-2,-,TRBD1,TRBJ2-2,CASSRQGENTGELFF,TGTGCCAGCAGCCGACAGGGGGAGAACACCGGGGAGCTGTTTTTT
TRBV5-1,-,TRBD2,TRBJ2-2,CASSPGTSGKNTGELFF,TGCGCCAGCAGCCCCGGGACTAGCGGGAAAAACACCGGGGAGCTGTTTTTT
TRBV6-1,-,-,TRBJ1-6,CASSEGSSYNSPLHF,TGTGCCAGCAGCGAGGGAAGCTCCTATAATTCACCCCTCCACTTT
TRBV9,-,-,TRBJ2-5,CASSVGTLQETQYF,TGTGCCAGCAGCGTAGGTACACTACAAGAGACCCAGTACTTC
TRBV11-2,-,-,TRBJ2-1,CASSLEGQASREQFF,TGTGCCAGCAGCTTAGAAGGCCAGGCTTCGCGAGAGCAGTTCTTC
TRBV28,-,TRBD1,TRBJ1-4,CASSPQGAANEKLFF,TGTGCCAGCAGTCCACAGGGGGCTGCTAATGAAAAACTGTTTTTT
TRBV5-4,-,-,TRBJ2-3,CASSLASRIDTQYF,TGTGCCAGCAGCTTGGCTAGCAGGATAGATACGCAGTATTTT
TRBV10-3,-,-,TRBJ1-4,CAISRATNEKLFF,TGTGCCATCAGCCGAGCAACTAATGAAAAACTGTTTTTT
TRBV9,-,TRBD1,TRBJ1-1,CASSARYSRTGGETNTEAFF,TGTGCCAGCAGCGCACGATACTCGAGGACAGGGGGGGAGACGAACACTGAAGCTTTCTTT
TRBV5-1,-,TRBD2,TRBJ2-7,CASRGLALSYEQYF,TGCGCCAGCAGGGGACTAGCGCTATCCTACGAGCAGTACTTC
TRBV7-2,once,-,TRBJ1-6,CASRVTGSSYNSPLHF,TGTGCCAGCAGGGTTACAGGGAGCTCCTATAATTCACCCCTCCACTTT
TRBV25-1,-,-,TRBJ2-7,CASSDPGRGADEQYF,TGTGCCAGCAGTGATCCTGGACGGGGGGCCGACGAGCAGTACTTC
TRBV28,-,-,TRBJ1-2,CASSLSSGPGTNYGYTF,TGTGCCAGCAGTTTATCTTCCGGTCCGGGAACAAACTATGGCTACACCTTC
TRBV5-4,-,TRBD2,TRBJ2-5,CASSFKMSGGTQETQYF,TGTGCCAGCAGCTTTAAGATGAGCGGGGGGACCCAAGAGACCCAGTACTTC
TRBV6-1,-,TRBD1,TRBJ2-7,CASSLDRGPYEQYF,TGTGCCAGCAGCTTGGACAGGGGGCCATACGAGCAGTACTTC
TRBV28,once,-,TRBJ1-1,CASSQAQETGEAFF,TGTGCCAGCTCCCAAGCCCAAGAAACAGGTGAAGCTTTCTTT
TRBV7-2,-,TRBD2,TRBJ2-7,CASSLAGSGPGQYF,TGTGCCAGCAGCTTAGCGGGTAGCGGGCCAGGGCAGTACTTC
TRBV5-1,-,TRBD1,TRBJ2-2,CASSLAGTGGSGELFF,TGCGCCAGCAGCTTGGCCGGGACAGGGGGCTCCGGGGAGCTGTTTTTT
TRBV2,-,-,TRBJ1-2,CASRGQTELNYGYTF,TGTGCCAGCAGAGGTCAGACAGAACTTAACTATGGCTACACCTTC
TRBV4-2,-,-,TRBJ2-3,CASSQESGGGNTDTQYF,TGTGCCAGCAGCCAAGAGTCTGGAGGGGGCAACACAGATACGCAGTATTTT